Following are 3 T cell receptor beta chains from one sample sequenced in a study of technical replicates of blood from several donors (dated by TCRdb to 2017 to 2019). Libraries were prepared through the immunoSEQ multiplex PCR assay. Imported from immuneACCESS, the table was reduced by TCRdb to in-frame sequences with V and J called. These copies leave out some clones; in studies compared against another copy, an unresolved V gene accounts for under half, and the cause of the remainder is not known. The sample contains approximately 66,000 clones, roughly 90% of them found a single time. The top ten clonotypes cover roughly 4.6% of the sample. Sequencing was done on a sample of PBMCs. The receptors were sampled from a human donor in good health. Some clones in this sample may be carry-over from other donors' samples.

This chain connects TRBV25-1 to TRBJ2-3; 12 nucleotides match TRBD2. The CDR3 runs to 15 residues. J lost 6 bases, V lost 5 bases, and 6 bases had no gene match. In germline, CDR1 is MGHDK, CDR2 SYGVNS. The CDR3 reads CASSPSGRGTDTQYF. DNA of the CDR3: TGTGCCAGCAGTCCTAGCGGGAGGGGGACGGATACGCAGTATTTT.

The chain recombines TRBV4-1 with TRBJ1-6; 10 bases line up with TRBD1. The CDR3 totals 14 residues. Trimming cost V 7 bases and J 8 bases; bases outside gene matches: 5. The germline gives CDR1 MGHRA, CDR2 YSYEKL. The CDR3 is CASTGTGAHSPLHF. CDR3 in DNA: TGCGCCAGCACAGGGACAGGGGCCCATTCACCCCTCCACTTT.

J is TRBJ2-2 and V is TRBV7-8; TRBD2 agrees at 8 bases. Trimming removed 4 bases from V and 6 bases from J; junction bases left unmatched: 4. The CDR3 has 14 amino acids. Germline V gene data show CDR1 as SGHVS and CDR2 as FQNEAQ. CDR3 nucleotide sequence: TGTGCCAGCAGCTCCTCGGGACTAGCCGGGGAGCTGTTTTTT. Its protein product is CASSSSGLAGELFF.